This TCR beta chain was documented in a study of CD8 T cells in ankylosing spondylitis. Regarding the study as a whole: Typical of ankylosing spondylitis blood, it appeared, was a TCR beta motif of several highly homologous variants.

5'-RACE, quantitative and with molecular barcodes, yielded the TCR beta libraries. Each CDR3 protein gets one entry after TCRdb re-called the 5' RACE reads with MiXCR. The sample lists 390,000 or so distinct CDR3 sequences; about 22% were seen once. V was pared by 2 bases and J by 4 bases, with 11 bases between. The CDR3 is 14 amino acids. Germline loops: CDR1 SNHLY, CDR2 FYNNEI. This clonotype was seen repeatedly, ten times or more. What it binds is unknown. The rearrangement joins TRBV2 to TRBJ1-1; D call uncertain. The sequencing input was blood, either unsorted or a sorted T cell fraction (not recorded which). The receptor comes from a male donor with ankylosing spondylitis. As DNA, the CDR3 is TGTGCCAGCAGTGAAATGCGTAGGATCACTGAAGCTTTCTTT. Encoded protein: CASSEMRRITEAFF.